Given below is one TCR beta chain in context. The CDR3 covers 11 residues. The V gene's germline CDR1 is MRHNA and CDR2 SNTAGT. Trimming at V came to 5 bases and at J to 8 bases, leaving 2 bases not matched to a gene. The data belong to a study of blood T cell repertoires in COVID-19. Study as a whole: From the United States, Italy and Spain came samples of acute and convalescent COVID-19.

Repertoires were generated with immunoSEQ multiplex PCR, while TCRdb's copy carries only in-frame clones and drops some. The sample contains 350,000 or so clones, 90% of which appear only once. The V and J genes are TRBV6-4 and TRBJ1-1; 7 bases map to TRBD1. This receptor was identified in a man aged 18 to 30 with active or convalescent COVID-19. Sequences were obtained from peripheral blood. The CDR3, as DNA: TGTGCCAGCAGTTCAGGGGGGGAAGCTTTCTTT. It encodes CASSSGGEAFF.